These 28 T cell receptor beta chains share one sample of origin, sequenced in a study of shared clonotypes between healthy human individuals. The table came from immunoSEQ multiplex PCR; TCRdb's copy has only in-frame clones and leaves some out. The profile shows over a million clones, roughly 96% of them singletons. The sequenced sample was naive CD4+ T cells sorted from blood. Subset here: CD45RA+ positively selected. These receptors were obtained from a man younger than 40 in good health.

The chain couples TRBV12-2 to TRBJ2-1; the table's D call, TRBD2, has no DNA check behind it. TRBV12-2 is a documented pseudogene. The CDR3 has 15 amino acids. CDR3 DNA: TGTGCAAGTCGCCTACAGGGAGGGGGATACAATGAGCAGTTCTTC. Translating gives CASRLQGGGYNEQFF.

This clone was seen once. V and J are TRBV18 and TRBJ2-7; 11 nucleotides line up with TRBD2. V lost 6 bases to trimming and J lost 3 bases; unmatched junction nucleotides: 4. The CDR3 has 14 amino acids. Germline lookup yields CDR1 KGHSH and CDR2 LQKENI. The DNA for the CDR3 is TGTGCCAGCTCCAACGGACTAGCGGGCTACGAGCAGTACTTC. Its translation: CASSNGLAGYEQYF.

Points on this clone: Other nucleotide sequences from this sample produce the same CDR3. CDR3 bases: TGTGCCAGCAGCTTAAGCGGGGTCAGCACAGATACGCAGTATTTT. It yields the protein CASSLSGVSTDTQYF. J is TRBJ2-3 and V is TRBV5-4; 7 bases match TRBD2. V lost 2 bases and J lost 0; bases outside the gene matches: 3. The CDR3 consists of 15 residues. The germline V gene encodes CDR1 SGHNT and CDR2 YYREEE (reference sequence).

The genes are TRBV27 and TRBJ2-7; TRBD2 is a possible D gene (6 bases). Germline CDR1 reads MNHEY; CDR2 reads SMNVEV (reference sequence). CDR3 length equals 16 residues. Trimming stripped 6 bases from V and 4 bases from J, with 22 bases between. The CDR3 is CASSPGFGGMRYEQYF. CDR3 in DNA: TGTGCCAGCAGCCCGGGTTTTGGCGGGATGAGATACGAGCAGTACTTC.

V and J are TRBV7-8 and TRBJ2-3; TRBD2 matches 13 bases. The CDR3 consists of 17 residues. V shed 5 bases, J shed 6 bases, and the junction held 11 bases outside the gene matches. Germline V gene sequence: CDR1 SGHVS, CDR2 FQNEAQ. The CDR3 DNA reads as TGTGCCAGCAGCGCCCAAAGGACTAGCGGGAGTGTCGATACGCAGTATTTT. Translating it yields CASSAQRTSGSVDTQYF.

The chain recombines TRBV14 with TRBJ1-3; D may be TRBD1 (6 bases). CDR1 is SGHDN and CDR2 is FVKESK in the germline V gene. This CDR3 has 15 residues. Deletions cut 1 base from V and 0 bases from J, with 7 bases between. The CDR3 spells CASSQAQGSGNTIYF. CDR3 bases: TGTGCCAGCAGCCAAGCACAGGGCTCTGGAAACACCATATATTTT.

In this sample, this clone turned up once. The CDR3 bases are TGTGCCAGCAGTGTTCTAGCGGGAGGGACCGGGGAGCTGTTTTTT. Its protein product is CASSVLAGGTGELFF. The V and J genes are TRBV6-1 and TRBJ2-2, with TRBD2 matching over 12 bases. V shed 4 bases, J shed 5 bases, and the junction held 2 bases outside the gene matches. CDR1 is MNHNS and CDR2 is SASEGT in the germline V gene. The CDR3 has 15 residues.

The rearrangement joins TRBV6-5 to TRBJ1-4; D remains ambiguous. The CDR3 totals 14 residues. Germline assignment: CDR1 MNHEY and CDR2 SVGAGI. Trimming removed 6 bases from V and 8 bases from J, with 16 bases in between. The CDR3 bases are TGTGCCAGCAGCCCAGACCCCACCGGGGAAAAACTGTTTTTT. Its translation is CASSPDPTGEKLFF.

The CDR3 region is CASTPNWGRANTGELFF. The CDR3, as DNA: TGTGCCAGCACCCCTAACTGGGGGAGGGCGAACACCGGGGAGCTGTTTTTT. This chain uses TRBV2 with TRBJ2-2; 7 bases agree with TRBD2. The CDR3 runs 17 residues. CDR1 SNHLY and CDR2 FYNNEI come from the germline V gene. The V and J ends lost 7 bases and 0 bases, in that order; junction bases with no gene match: 11.

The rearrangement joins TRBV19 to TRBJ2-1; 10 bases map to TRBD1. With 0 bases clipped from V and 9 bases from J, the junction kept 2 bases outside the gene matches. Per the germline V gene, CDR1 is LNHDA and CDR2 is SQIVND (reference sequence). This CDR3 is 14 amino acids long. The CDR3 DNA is TGTGCCAGTAGTATAGAGACAGGGGGCTTTGAGCAGTTCTTC. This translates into CASSIETGGFEQFF. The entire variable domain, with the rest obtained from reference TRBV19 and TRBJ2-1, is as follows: DGGITQSPKYLFRKEGQNVTLSCEQNLNHDAMYWYRQDPGQGLRLIYYSQIVNDFQKGDIAEGYSVSREKKESFPLTVTSAQKNPTAFYLCASSIETGGFEQFFGPGTRLTVL.

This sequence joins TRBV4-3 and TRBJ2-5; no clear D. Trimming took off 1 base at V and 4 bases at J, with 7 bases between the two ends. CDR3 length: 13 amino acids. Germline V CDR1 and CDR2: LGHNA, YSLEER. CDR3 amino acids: CASSQVPRETQYF. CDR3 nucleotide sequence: TGCGCCAGCAGCCAAGTGCCCAGAGAGACCCAGTACTTC.

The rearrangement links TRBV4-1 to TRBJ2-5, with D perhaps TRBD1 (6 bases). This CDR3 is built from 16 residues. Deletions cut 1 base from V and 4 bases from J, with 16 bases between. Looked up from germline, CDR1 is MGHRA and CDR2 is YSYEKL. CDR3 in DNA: TGCGCCAGCAGCCAAGTTGGCCAGGGGTTTACAGAGACCCAGTACTTC. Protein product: CASSQVGQGFTETQYF.

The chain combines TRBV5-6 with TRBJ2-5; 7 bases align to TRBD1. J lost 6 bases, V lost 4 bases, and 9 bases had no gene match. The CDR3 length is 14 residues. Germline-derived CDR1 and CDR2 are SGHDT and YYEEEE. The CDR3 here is CASSRIEGAKTQYF. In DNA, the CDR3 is TGTGCCAGCAGCCGCATTGAGGGGGCAAAGACCCAGTACTTC.

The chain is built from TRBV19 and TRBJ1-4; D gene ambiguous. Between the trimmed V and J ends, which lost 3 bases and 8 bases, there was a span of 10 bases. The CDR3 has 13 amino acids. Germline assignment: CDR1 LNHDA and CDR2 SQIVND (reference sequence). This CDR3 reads CASSISATEKLFF. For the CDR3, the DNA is TGTGCCAGTAGTATCTCGGCAACCGAAAAACTGTTTTTT. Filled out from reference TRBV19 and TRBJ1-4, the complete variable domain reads DGGITQSPKYLFRKEGQNVTLSCEQNLNHDAMYWYRQDPGQGLRLIYYSQIVNDFQKGDIAEGYSVSREKKESFPLTVTSAQKNPTAFYLCASSISATEKLFFGSGTQLSVL.

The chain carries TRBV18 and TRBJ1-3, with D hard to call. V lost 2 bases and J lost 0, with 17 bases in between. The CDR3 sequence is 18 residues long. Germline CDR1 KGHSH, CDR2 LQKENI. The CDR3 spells CASSPSSALVISGNTIYF. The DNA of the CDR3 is TGTGCCAGCTCACCATCTTCTGCCCTGGTAATCTCTGGAAACACCATATATTTT.

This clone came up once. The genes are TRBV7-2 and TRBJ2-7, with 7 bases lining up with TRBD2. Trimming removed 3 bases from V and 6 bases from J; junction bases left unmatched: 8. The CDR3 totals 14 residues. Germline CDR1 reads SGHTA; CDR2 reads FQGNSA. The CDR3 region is CASSLGGSSVEQYF. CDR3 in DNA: TGTGCCAGCAGCTTGGGCGGGAGTTCGGTCGAGCAGTACTTC.

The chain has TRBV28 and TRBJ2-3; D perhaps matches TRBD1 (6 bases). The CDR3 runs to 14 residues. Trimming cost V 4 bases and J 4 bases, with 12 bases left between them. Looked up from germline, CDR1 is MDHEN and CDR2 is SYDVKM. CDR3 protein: CASSSHRDPDTQYF. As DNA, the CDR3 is TGTGCCAGCAGTTCGCACAGGGACCCAGATACGCAGTATTTT. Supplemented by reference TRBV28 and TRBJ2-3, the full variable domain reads DVKVTQSSRYLVKRTGEKVFLECVQDMDHENMFWYRQDPGLGLRLIYFSYDVKMKEKGDIPEGYSVSREKKERFSLILESASTNQTSMYLCASSSHRDPDTQYFGPGTRLTVL.

The CDR3 is CASRTVGATDTQYF. Here the CDR3 DNA reads TGTGCCAGCAGGACGGTGGGGGCCACAGATACGCAGTATTTT. The chain combines TRBV7-2 with TRBJ2-3; maybe TRBD1 (6 bases). Germline CDR1 is SGHTA and CDR2 is FQGNSA. V gave up 6 bases and J gave up 2 bases, with 12 bases separating them. This CDR3 comprises 14 residues.

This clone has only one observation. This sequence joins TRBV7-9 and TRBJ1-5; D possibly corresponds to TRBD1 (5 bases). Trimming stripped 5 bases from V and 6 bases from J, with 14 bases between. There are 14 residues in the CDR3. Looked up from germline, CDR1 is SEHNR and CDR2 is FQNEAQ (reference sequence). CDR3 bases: TGTGCCAGCAGCCTAGACAGCGCTCGTCAGCCCCAGCATTTT. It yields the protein CASSLDSARQPQHF.

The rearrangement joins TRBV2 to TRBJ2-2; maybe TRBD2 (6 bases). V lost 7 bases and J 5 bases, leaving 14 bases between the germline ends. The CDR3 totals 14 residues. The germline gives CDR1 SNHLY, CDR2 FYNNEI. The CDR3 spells CASMGGRGTGELFF. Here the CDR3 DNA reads TGTGCCAGCATGGGGGGTCGGGGGACCGGGGAGCTGTTTTTT.

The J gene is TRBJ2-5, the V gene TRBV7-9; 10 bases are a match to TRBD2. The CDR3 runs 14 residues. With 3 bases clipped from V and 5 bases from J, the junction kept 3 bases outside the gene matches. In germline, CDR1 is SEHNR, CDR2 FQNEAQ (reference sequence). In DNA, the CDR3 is TGTGCCAGCAGCTTTAGCGGGAGGTGGGAGACCCAGTACTTC. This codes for CASSFSGRWETQYF.

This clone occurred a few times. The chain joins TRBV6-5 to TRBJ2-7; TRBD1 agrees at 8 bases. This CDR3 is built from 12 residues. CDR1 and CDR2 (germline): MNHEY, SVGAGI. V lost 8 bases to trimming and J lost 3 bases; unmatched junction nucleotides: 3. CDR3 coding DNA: TGTGCCAGCGGGGACAGGTACTACGAGCAGTACTTC. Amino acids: CASGDRYYEQYF.

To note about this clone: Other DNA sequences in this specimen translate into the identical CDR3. The DNA for the CDR3 is TGCGCCAGCAGCTTGGGTGGCGGTCGCACAGATACGCAGTATTTT. Translating gives CASSLGGGRTDTQYF. The chain joins TRBV5-1 to TRBJ2-3; D gene ambiguous. The CDR3 loop spans 15 amino acids. Trimming left V 0 bases short and J 1 base short, with 9 bases between. Germline lookup yields CDR1 SGHRS and CDR2 YFSETQ.

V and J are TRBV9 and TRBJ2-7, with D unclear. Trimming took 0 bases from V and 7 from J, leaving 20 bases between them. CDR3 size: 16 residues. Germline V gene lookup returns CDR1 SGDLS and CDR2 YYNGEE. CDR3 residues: CASSVGLEQPPREQYF. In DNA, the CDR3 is TGTGCCAGCAGCGTAGGACTGGAACAGCCTCCAAGGGAGCAGTACTTC.

The CDR3 loop is CASSDVYEQYF. The CDR3 DNA reads TGTGCCAGCAGCGACGTTTACGAGCAGTACTTC. This chain joins TRBV6-1 and TRBJ2-7; D gene ambiguous. Germline CDR1 and CDR2: MNHNS and SASEGT. The length of the CDR3 is 11 residues. Trimming pared 6 bases from V and 4 bases from J, leaving 7 bases between.

CDR3 sequence (DNA): TGCGCCAGCAGCCAAGACGGATTCTACAATGAGCAGTTCTTC. Protein sequence: CASSQDGFYNEQFF. The gene calls are TRBV4-1 and TRBJ2-1; D gene ambiguous. Germline V gives CDR1 MGHRA, CDR2 YSYEKL. The CDR3 is 14 residues long. V lost 0 bases and J 3 bases, leaving 6 bases between the germline ends.

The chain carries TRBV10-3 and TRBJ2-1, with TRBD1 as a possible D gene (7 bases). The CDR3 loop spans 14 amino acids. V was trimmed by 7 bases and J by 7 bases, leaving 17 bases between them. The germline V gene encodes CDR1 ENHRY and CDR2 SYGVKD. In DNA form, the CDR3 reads TGTGCCATCACCACAGGGGAGGAGTGGAATGAGCAGTTCTTC. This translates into CAITTGEEWNEQFF.

CDR3 in DNA: TGCGCCAGCAGCTTTTTCCTGAGGAACACCGGGGAGCTGTTTTTT. It yields the protein CASSFFLRNTGELFF. The chain links TRBV4-1 to TRBJ2-2; D uncertain. The germline CDR1 and CDR2 sequences are MGHRA and YSYEKL. Trimming took 5 bases from V and 1 from J, leaving 11 bases between them. This CDR3 is built from 15 residues.